These 27 T cell receptor beta chains originate from one sample sequenced in a study of Graves' ophthalmopathy and Graves' hyperthyroidism. TCR beta CDR3 amplification used RNA transcripts. A first-round RT-PCR used HTBI primers, followed by a second-round multiplex PCR. TCRdb independently ran MiXCR on the multiplex PCR reads; one entry per CDR3 protein. The table lists 450,000 to 600,000 distinct CDR3 sequences, roughly 40% of them singletons. The sequenced sample was peripheral blood or thyroid tissue (not recorded which). These receptors were taken from an adult man with Graves' hyperthyroidism.

This clonotype was seen repeatedly, ten times or more. The genes are TRBV3-1 and TRBJ2-7; perhaps TRBD1 as D (5 bases). The CDR3 extends over 12 amino acids. The germline V and J ends were trimmed by 1 base and 5 bases, with 6 bases remaining between them. The germline gives CDR1 LGHDT, CDR2 YNNKEL (reference sequence). CDR3 amino acids: CASSQGGDEQYF. In nucleotides, the CDR3 is TGTGCCAGCAGCCAAGGGGGCGACGAGCAGTACTTC.

Details on this clonotype: One end of the junction does not line up with germline, which may come from a read error. The chain couples TRBV10-3 to TRBJ1-1; no reliable D call. In germline, CDR1 is ENHRY, CDR2 SYGVKD. The CDR3 sequence is 14 residues long. Here the CDR3 DNA reads TGTGCCAGCAGTTACTCGAGAGTGAGCACTGAAGCTCTCTTT. Encoded protein: CASSYSRVSTEALF.

The genes are TRBV19 and TRBJ2-6, with D unclear. Germline V lookup: CDR1 LNHDA, CDR2 SQIVND (reference sequence). The CDR3 loop spans 18 amino acids. Between the trimmed V and J ends, which lost 2 bases and 2 bases, there was a span of 16 bases. This chain's CDR3 is CASSIYVGFGTGANVLTF. The DNA of the CDR3 is TGTGCCAGTAGTATATATGTAGGGTTTGGCACTGGGGCCAACGTCCTGACTTTC.

This clonotype has just a few counts. The gene calls are TRBV5-1 and TRBJ1-3; D may be TRBD1 (5 bases). V was shortened by 4 bases and J by 4 bases, with 12 bases between the two germline ends. Looked up from germline, CDR1 is SGHRS and CDR2 is YFSETQ. The CDR3 is 14 residues long. CDR3 residues: CASSTGGGGNTIYF. The DNA of the CDR3 is TGCGCCAGCAGCACCGGGGGAGGCGGAAACACCATATATTTT.

The sample holds many counts of this clonotype. The V call is TRBV6-5, the J call TRBJ1-2, with 7 bases aligning to TRBD1. There are 14 residues in the CDR3. The V and J ends lost 6 bases and 1 base, in that order; junction bases with no gene match: 5. Germline CDR1 is MNHEY and CDR2 is SVGAGI. This chain's CDR3 is CASRPGQYNYGYTF. The CDR3 DNA reads as TGTGCCAGCAGACCGGGACAGTATAACTATGGCTACACCTTC.

This clonotype was observed many times. The chain links TRBV29-1 to TRBJ1-6, with TRBD1 matching over 7 bases. V lost 6 bases to trimming and J lost 0 bases; unmatched junction nucleotides: 8. The CDR3 consists of 16 residues. The V gene's germline CDR1 is SQVTM and CDR2 ANQGSEA. Written as DNA, the CDR3 is TGCAGCGTGACGGAGACAGGGAGCTCCTATAATTCACCCCTCCACTTT. It is translated as CSVTETGSSYNSPLHF.

This clonotype was recorded many times. The chain has TRBV20-1 and TRBJ1-2; D is possibly TRBD1 (6 bases). Trimming took 6 bases from V and 4 from J, leaving 24 bases between them. The CDR3 runs to 16 residues. Germline V gene sequence: CDR1 DFQATT, CDR2 SNEGSKA (reference sequence). The DNA for the CDR3 is TGCAGTGCAGATCCTCGCAACAGGGCCGAGGGCTATGGCTACACCTTC. Translated: CSADPRNRAEGYGYTF.

This clonotype was seen many times. The chain uses TRBV7-9 and TRBJ2-7; tentatively, D is TRBD2 (6 bases). There are 14 residues in the CDR3. Trimming took 5 bases from V and 0 from J, leaving 11 bases between them. Germline V gives CDR1 SEHNR, CDR2 FQNEAQ (reference sequence). CDR3 nucleotide sequence: TGTGCCAGCAGCGGACACGGGAGCTCCTACGAGCAGTACTTC. Amino acids: CASSGHGSSYEQYF.

About this clonotype: A read error may account for a junction end that differs from germline. J is TRBJ1-2 and V is TRBV7-9; 9 bases fit TRBD1. The CDR3 is 13 residues long. The germline V gene encodes CDR1 SEHNR and CDR2 FQNEAQ (reference sequence). In DNA form, the CDR3 reads TGTGCCGGCAGCTTCACAGGGGGCCCTGGCTACACCTTC. It yields the protein CAGSFTGGPGYTF.

The chain links TRBV20-1 to TRBJ2-3, with 11 positions matching TRBD2. J was trimmed by 2 bases and V by 5 bases; bases with no gene match: 6. The germline CDR1 and CDR2 sequences are DFQATT and SNEGSKA (reference sequence). CDR3 size: 15 residues. The CDR3 loop is CSAARLAGFTDTQYF. The CDR3 bases are TGCAGTGCTGCAAGACTAGCGGGGTTCACAGATACGCAGTATTTT.

The chain has TRBV7-9 and TRBJ2-7, with 8 bases aligning to TRBD1. The DNA matches TRBJ2-1 better at its end, which makes the J call doubtful. The CDR3 has 15 residues. Per the germline V gene, CDR1 is SEHNR and CDR2 is FQNEAQ (reference sequence). CDR3 bases: TGTGCCAGCAGCGTCCAAGGACAGGGAGCGATTGAGCAGTTCTTC. Translation gives CASSVQGQGAIEQFF.

J is TRBJ1-3 and V is TRBV7-9, with D possibly matching TRBD1 (6 bases). V lost 1 base and J 7 bases, leaving 11 bases between the germline ends. The CDR3 covers 14 residues. Germline V lookup: CDR1 SEHNR, CDR2 FQNEAQ (reference sequence). The CDR3 nucleotides read TGTGCCAGCAGCTTAGTCAAGGGGGGGAACACCATATATTTT. Translation gives CASSLVKGGNTIYF.

As regards this clonotype: A much larger clone differs by one base, so this may be a read error. V gene TRBV5-1 combines with J gene TRBJ2-7; D may match TRBD1 or TRBD2 (5 bases each). Germline V gene sequence: CDR1 SGHRS, CDR2 YFSETQ. The CDR3 is 16 residues long. The CDR3 sequence is CASSPTTRGDSYKQYF. CDR3 bases: TGCGCCAGCAGCCCGACGACGAGGGGAGATTCCTACAAGCAGTACTTC.

V gene TRBV5-1 combines with J gene TRBJ1-2; 11 bases line up with TRBD1. V trimming: 3 bases; J trimming: 4 bases; junction bases outside the gene matches: 5. The germline CDR1 and CDR2 sequences are SGHRS and YFSETQ. The CDR3 length is 15 residues. The chain's CDR3 is CASSSDGTGGYGYTF. The CDR3, as DNA: TGCGCCAGCAGCTCTGACGGGACAGGGGGCTATGGCTACACCTTC.

In regard to this clonotype: A much larger clone lies a single base off, so this may be a read error. The chain recombines TRBV7-6 with TRBJ1-4; D unresolved. The CDR3 consists of 17 residues. CDR1 and CDR2 (germline): SGHVS, FNYEAQ. Trimming removed 2 bases at V and 2 bases at J, with 15 bases between. The CDR3 DNA reads TGTGCCAGCAGCTTAAATCGCGTCGCGGGTACTAATGAAAAACTGTTTTTT. Amino acid sequence: CASSLNRVAGTNEKLFF. Variable domain in full (rest from reference TRBV7-6 and TRBJ1-4): GAGVSQSPRYKVTKRGQDVALRCDPISGHVSLYWYRQALGQGPEFLTYFNYEAQQDKSGLPNDRFSAERPEGSISTLTIQRTEQRDSAMYRCASSLNRVAGTNEKLFFGSGTQLSVL.

This clonotype was counted at least ten times. V gene TRBV5-1 combines with J gene TRBJ1-1; D is unresolved. Germline V gene sequence: CDR1 SGHRS, CDR2 YFSETQ. CDR3 size: 15 residues. V lost 2 bases to trimming and J lost 0 bases, with 11 bases between them. The CDR3 DNA sequence: TGCGCCAGCAGCTTCTTCTCGACCCTGAACACTGAAGCTTTCTTT. It translates to CASSFFSTLNTEAFF. Looking up the rest from reference TRBV5-1 and TRBJ1-1 gives the full variable domain: KAGVTQTPRYLIKTRGQQVTLSCSPISGHRSVSWYQQTPGQGLQFLFEYFSETQRNKGNFPGRFSGRQFSNSRSEMNVSTLELGDSALYLCASSFFSTLNTEAFFGQGTRLTVV.

This clonotype was observed many times. The chain has TRBV14 and TRBJ2-7; 9 bases map to TRBD1. V shed 3 bases, J shed 2 bases, and the junction held 2 bases outside the gene matches. The CDR3 has 14 residues. Germline V CDR1 and CDR2: SGHDN, FVKESK. Here the CDR3 reads CASSQGTGTYEQYF. In DNA form, the CDR3 reads TGTGCCAGCAGCCAGGGGACAGGGACCTACGAGCAGTACTTC. The variable domain in full, with the rest retrieved from reference TRBV14 and TRBJ2-7, is EAGVTQFPSHSVIEKGQTVTLRCDPISGHDNLYWYRRVMGKEIKFLLHFVKESKQDESGMPNNRFLAERTGGTYSTLKVQPAELEDSGVYFCASSQGTGTYEQYFGPGTRLTVT.

This clonotype was picked up many times. One junction end does not reproduce the germline sequence, and a read error may be involved. In DNA form, the CDR3 reads TGTGCTAGCAGCGCAGATATACTAAGTAGGGAGACCCAGTACTTC. Protein product: CASSADILSRETQYF. The chain uses TRBV7-7 and TRBJ2-5; D is ambiguous. CDR1 and CDR2 from the germline V gene are SSHAT and FNYEAQ (reference sequence). This CDR3 has 15 amino acids. Using reference TRBV7-7 and TRBJ2-5 for the parts outside the CDR3, the full variable domain is GAGVSQSPRYKVTKRGQDVTLRCDPISSHATLYWYQQALGQGPEFLTYFNYEAQPDKSGLPSDRFSAERPEGSISTLTIQRTEQRDSAMYRCASSADILSRETQYFGPGTRLLVL.

This clonotype was detected ten times or more. This rearrangement joins TRBV6-5 to TRBJ1-1; D unclear. This CDR3 region has 15 residues. Trimming removed 5 bases at V and 2 bases at J, with 15 bases between. Germline V gene lookup returns CDR1 MNHEY and CDR2 SVGAGI. CDR3 sequence: CASSEQSGGNTEAFF. The CDR3 DNA follows: TGTGCCAGCAGTGAACAATCCGGAGGTAACACTGAAGCTTTCTTT.

Here the CDR3 DNA reads TGTGCCAGCGGGGGGCTCTCGTACAATGAGCAGTACTTC. Translating gives CASGGLSYNEQYF. The V call is TRBV7-4, the J call TRBJ2-7; TRBD1 or TRBD2 may be the D gene (6 bases each). Germline V gives CDR1 SGHVT, CDR2 SQSDAQ. With 8 bases removed from V and 7 bases from J, the gap between germline ends came to 18 bases. The CDR3 consists of 13 residues.

V gene TRBV5-4 combines with J gene TRBJ1-1, with a possible D match to TRBD1 (6 bases). Trimming stripped 4 bases from V and 0 bases from J, with 16 bases between. Germline assignment: CDR1 SGHNT and CDR2 YYREEE (reference sequence). The CDR3 is 16 amino acids. The CDR3 here is CASSPQGHTMNTEAFF. DNA for the CDR3: TGTGCCAGCAGCCCTCAGGGGCATACCATGAACACTGAAGCTTTCTTT. Using reference TRBV5-4 and TRBJ1-1 for the parts outside the CDR3, the full variable domain is ETGVTQSPTHLIKTRGQQVTLRCSSQSGHNTVSWYQQALGQGPQFIFQYYREEENGRGNFPPRFSGLQFPNYSSELNVNALELDDSALYLCASSPQGHTMNTEAFFGQGTRLTVV.

This clonotype was counted at least ten times. The genes are TRBV9 and TRBJ2-7; D may be TRBD1 (5 bases). The V and J ends lost 2 bases and 4 bases respectively, with 16 bases between them. The length of the CDR3 is 15 residues. Germline V gene data show CDR1 as SGDLS and CDR2 as YYNGEE. CDR3 sequence: CASSVSAGFGYEQYF. The CDR3 nucleotides read TGTGCCAGCAGCGTTTCCGCAGGGTTTGGTTACGAGCAGTACTTC.

The chain carries TRBV7-8 and TRBJ2-6, with 9 bases identical to TRBD2. In germline, CDR1 is SGHVS, CDR2 FQNEAQ. J lost 0 bases, V lost 2 bases, and 2 bases had no gene match. The CDR3 covers 17 residues. Here the CDR3 DNA reads TGTGCCAGCAGCTTACTAGCGGGGTTCTCTGGGGCCAACGTCCTGACTTTC. This gives the protein CASSLLAGFSGANVLTF.

This clonotype was seen many times. The chain links TRBV6-5 to TRBJ2-5, with D perhaps matching TRBD2 (6 bases). Germline CDR1 reads MNHEY; CDR2 reads SVGAGI. The CDR3 length is 15 residues. Trimming left V 5 bases short and J 9 bases short, with 22 bases between. The CDR3 nucleotides read TGTGCCAGCAGTGAAGTAGAGTGGGGGGTAGGGGCCCAGTACTTC. Translated, it gives CASSEVEWGVGAQYF.

The count of this clonotype is one. A much larger clone is a single base away; this may be a read error. The chain links TRBV28 to TRBJ1-5, with 8 positions matching TRBD1. Germline CDR1 and CDR2: MDHEN and SYDVKM. The CDR3 sequence is 18 residues long. V lost 4 bases and J lost 4; bases outside the gene matches: 15. The CDR3 coding sequence is TGTGCCAGCAGTTACGCAGGGCGGGGGAGACAGGGGAATCAGCCCCAGCATTTT. This encodes CASSYAGRGRQGNQPQHF.

This clonotype was detected only a few times. J is TRBJ2-7 and V is TRBV6-5; TRBD1 agrees at 7 bases. The CDR3 runs 14 residues. The ends lost 5 bases at V and 3 bases at J; junction bases unmatched: 7. Per germline, CDR1 MNHEY and CDR2 SVGAGI. CDR3 region: CASSRGQRNYEQYF. Written as DNA, the CDR3 is TGTGCCAGCAGTCGGGGACAGAGAAACTACGAGCAGTACTTC.

The rearrangement joins TRBV12-3 or TRBV12-4 to TRBJ2-7; 9 bases line up with TRBD1. The CDR3 is 18 residues long. The ends lost 5 bases at V and 2 bases at J; junction bases unmatched: 16. CDR3 nucleotide sequence: TGTGCCAGCAGTCCCGGGACAGGGCAGGGTGGCTACACCTACGAGCAGTACTTC. Translated, it gives CASSPGTGQGGYTYEQYF.